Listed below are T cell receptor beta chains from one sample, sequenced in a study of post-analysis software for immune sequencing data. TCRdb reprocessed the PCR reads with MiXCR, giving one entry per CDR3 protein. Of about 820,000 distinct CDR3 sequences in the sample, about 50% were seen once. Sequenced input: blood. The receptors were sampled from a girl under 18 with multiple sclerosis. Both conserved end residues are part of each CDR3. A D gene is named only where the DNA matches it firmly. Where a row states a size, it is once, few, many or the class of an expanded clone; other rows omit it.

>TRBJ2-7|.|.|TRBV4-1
CASSHRPPQGSDEQYF
TGCGCCAGCAGCCACCGACCGCCACAGGGATCCGACGAGCAGTACTTC
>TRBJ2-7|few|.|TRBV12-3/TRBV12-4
CASSPGRNSYEQYF
TGTGCCAGCAGCCCCGGACGGAACTCCTACGAGCAGTACTTC
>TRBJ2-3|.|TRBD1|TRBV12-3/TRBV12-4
CASSDPGTGATDTQYF
TGTGCCAGCAGTGATCCCGGGACAGGGGCAACAGATACGCAGTATTTT
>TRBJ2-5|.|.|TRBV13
CASSLFRGGPQETQYF
TGTGCCAGCAGCCTTTTTAGGGGGGGTCCTCAAGAGACCCAGTACTTC
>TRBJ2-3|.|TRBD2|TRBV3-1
CASSNLAGAFADTQYF
TGTGCCAGCAGCAACTTAGCGGGGGCTTTCGCAGATACGCAGTATTTT
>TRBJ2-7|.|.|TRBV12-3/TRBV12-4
CASSFRQGSSYEQYF
TGTGCCAGCAGTTTCCGTCAGGGTTCCTCCTACGAGCAGTACTTC
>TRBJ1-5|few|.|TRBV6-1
CASSEGATGNQPQHF
TGTGCCAGCAGTGAGGGGGCGACGGGCAATCAGCCCCAGCATTTT
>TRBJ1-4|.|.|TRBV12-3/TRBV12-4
CASRRGPTNEKLFF
TGTGCCAGCAGGCGGGGACCAACTAATGAAAAACTGTTTTTT
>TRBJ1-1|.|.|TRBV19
CASSIGGGTEAFF
TGTGCCAGTAGTATCGGCGGTGGCACTGAAGCTTTCTTT
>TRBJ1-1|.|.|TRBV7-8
CASSSRSSLPGAFF
TGTGCCAGCAGCTCACGCTCAAGCTTACCGGGGGCTTTCTTT
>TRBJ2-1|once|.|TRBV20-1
CSARVRTRLYNEQFF
TGCAGTGCTAGAGTCAGGACCCGATTATACAATGAGCAGTTCTTC
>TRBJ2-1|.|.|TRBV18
CASSLTFGDEQFF
TGTGCCAGCTCACTAACCTTCGGCGATGAGCAGTTCTTC
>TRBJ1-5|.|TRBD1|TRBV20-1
CSARGQGVIQPQHF
TGCAGTGCTCGAGGACAGGGGGTTATTCAGCCCCAGCATTTT
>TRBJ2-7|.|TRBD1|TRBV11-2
CASSLEGDRRYEQYF
TGTGCCAGCAGCTTAGAGGGGGACAGACGTTACGAGCAGTACTTC
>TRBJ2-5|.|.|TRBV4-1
CASSQPYAGEQETQYF
TGCGCCAGCAGCCAACCATACGCAGGGGAGCAAGAGACCCAGTACTTC
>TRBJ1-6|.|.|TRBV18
CASSPQGLKIAGFDSPLHF
TGTGCCAGCTCACCCCAGGGCCTCAAAATAGCGGGGTTTGATTCACCCCTCCACTTT
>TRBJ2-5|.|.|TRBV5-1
CASSPDRPTQYF
TGCGCCAGCAGCCCAGACCGACCGACCCAGTACTTC
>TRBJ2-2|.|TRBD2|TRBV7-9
CASSLVTSGRNTGELFF
TGTGCCAGCAGCTTGGTTACTAGCGGGAGGAACACCGGGGAGCTGTTTTTT
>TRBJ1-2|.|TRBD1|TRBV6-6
CASSRGQGARGYTF
TGTGCCAGCAGTCGGGGTCAGGGGGCGCGAGGCTACACCTTC
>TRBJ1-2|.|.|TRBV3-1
CASSQQGTRANYGYTF
TGTGCCAGCAGCCAGCAGGGGACACGGGCTAACTATGGCTACACCTTC
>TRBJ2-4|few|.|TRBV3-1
CASSQVRNIQYF
TGTGCCAGCAGCCAAGTAAGGAACATTCAGTACTTC
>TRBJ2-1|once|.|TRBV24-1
CATSNSASYNEQFF
TGTGCCACCAGTAACAGCGCCTCCTACAATGAGCAGTTCTTC
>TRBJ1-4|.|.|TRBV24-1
CATSDPVCRRSWEKLFF
TGTGCCACCAGTGATCCGGTATGTCGCCGGTCTTGGGAAAAACTGTTTTTT
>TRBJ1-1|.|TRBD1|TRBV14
CASSQDFGGQGSTEAFF
TGTGCCAGCAGCCAAGATTTTGGGGGACAGGGCTCCACTGAAGCTTTCTTT
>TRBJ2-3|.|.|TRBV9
CASSVGGKDTQYF
TGTGCCAGCAGCGTAGGCGGGAAGGATACGCAGTATTTT
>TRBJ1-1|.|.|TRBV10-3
CAIRFRENTEAFF
TGTGCCATCAGGTTCCGGGAGAACACTGAAGCTTTCTTT
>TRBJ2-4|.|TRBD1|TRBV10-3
CAISEGQPLEQYF
TGTGCCATCAGCGAGGGACAGCCCTTGGAGCAGTACTTC
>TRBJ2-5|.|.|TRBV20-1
CSAGSYRVSGGETQYF
TGCAGTGCTGGATCGTACAGGGTTTCGGGTGGAGAGACCCAGTACTTC
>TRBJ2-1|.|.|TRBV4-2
CASSQAPRGGGNEQFF
TGTGCCAGCAGCCAAGCCCCCAGGGGGGGTGGCAATGAGCAGTTCTTC
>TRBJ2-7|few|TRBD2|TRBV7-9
CASSWFRAGRPYEQYF
TGTGCCAGCAGCTGGTTCAGAGCGGGGAGACCTTACGAGCAGTACTTC
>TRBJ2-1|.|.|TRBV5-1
CASSLPWSSYNEQFF
TGCGCCAGCAGCTTGCCCTGGAGCTCCTACAATGAGCAGTTCTTC
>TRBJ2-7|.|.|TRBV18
CASSPSRTPGQYF
TGTGCCAGCTCACCAAGTCGTACCCCGGGGCAGTACTTC
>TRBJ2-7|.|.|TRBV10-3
CAISVPGGTQYF
TGTGCCATCAGTGTCCCTGGCGGTACCCAGTACTTC
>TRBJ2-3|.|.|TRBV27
CASSDQGFLTDTQYF
TGTGCCAGCAGTGACCAGGGGTTCCTCACAGATACGCAGTATTTT
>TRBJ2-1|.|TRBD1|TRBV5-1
CAGRDDRGRANEQFF
TGCGCCGGCAGGGACGACAGGGGGCGCGCGAATGAGCAGTTCTTC